The clone carrying this T cell receptor (beta chain) was recorded a few times. Its antigen is not identified. This record comes from a study of CD8 T cells in Susac syndrome. Study summary: Susac syndrome patients were untreated, on corticosteroids with some adding intravenous immunoglobulin, or on intravenous immunoglobulin only.

Trimming stripped 3 bases from V and 7 bases from J, with 4 bases between. The CDR3 totals 12 residues. About 0.5 to 1 ug RNA was reverse transcribed with random hexamers. Multiplex PCR with immunoSEQ amplified the TCR beta CDR3 across 54 Vbeta and 13 Jbeta. TCRdb reprocessed the immunoSEQ multiplex PCR reads with MiXCR, giving one entry per CDR3 protein. The data hold 200,000 to 250,000 distinct CDR3 sequences, with roughly 93% observed a single time. Overall study results and limits: Individuals included in the TCR sequencing and HLA analysis were acknowledged by the study to be relatively few in number. The CD4+ T cell repertoires from Susac syndrome exhibited no clonal expansion.

This receptor was obtained from a human donor with Susac syndrome. V gene TRBV12-3 or TRBV12-4 combines with J gene TRBJ1-6; unclear D gene. Sequencing was done on a sample of CD4+ T cells from PBMCs. The CDR3 nucleotides read TGTGCCAGCAGTTTTGGAAATTCACCCCTCCACTTT. Its protein product is CASSFGNSPLHF.